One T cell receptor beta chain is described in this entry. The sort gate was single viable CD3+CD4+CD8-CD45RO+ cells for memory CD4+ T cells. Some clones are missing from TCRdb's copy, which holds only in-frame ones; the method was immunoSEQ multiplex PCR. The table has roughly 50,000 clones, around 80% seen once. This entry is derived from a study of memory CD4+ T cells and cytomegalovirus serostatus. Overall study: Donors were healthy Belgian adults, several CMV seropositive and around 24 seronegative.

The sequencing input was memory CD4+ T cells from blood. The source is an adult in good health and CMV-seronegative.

CDR3 region: CASISARTSLTQETQYF. The DNA of the CDR3 is TGTGCCAGCATATCAGCCAGGACTAGCCTTACGCAAGAGACCCAGTACTTC. The chain is built from TRBV28 and TRBJ2-5; 8 bases are shared with TRBD2. The CDR3 totals 17 residues. Germline V gene sequence: CDR1 MDHEN, CDR2 SYDVKM. V gave up 7 bases and J gave up 2 bases; unmatched junction bases: 15.